This T cell receptor (beta chain) is drawn from a study of cytomegalovirus exposure and HLA in healthy donors. Notes on the study in general: There were reportedly fewer N-insertions in an Asian-associated ancestry cluster than the roughly 670-donor mean, in a later analysis. Most observed TCR sequences were rare, whereas some public TCRs were detected in many donors.

The donors gave bone marrow, and they were healthy. The PCR made use of 60 Vbeta and 13 Jbeta primers. Some clones are missing from TCRdb's copy, which holds only in-frame ones; the method was immunoSEQ multiplex PCR. The sample contains 250,000 or so clones, 80% to 95% of which appear only once. About this clone: What it binds is not known.

The sequencing input was PBMCs. This clonotype originated in a girl aged 2 to 10 in good health and CMV-seronegative.

The CDR3 bases are TGTGCCAGCACCCATACAGGGGTTGGGCTCCCTCGTGAGCAGTTCTTC. It encodes CASTHTGVGLPREQFF. The chain combines TRBV27 with TRBJ2-1; 7 positions match TRBD1. In germline, CDR1 is MNHEY, CDR2 SMNVEV (reference sequence). CDR3 length: 16 residues. V gave up 7 bases and J gave up 9 bases; unmatched junction bases: 18.